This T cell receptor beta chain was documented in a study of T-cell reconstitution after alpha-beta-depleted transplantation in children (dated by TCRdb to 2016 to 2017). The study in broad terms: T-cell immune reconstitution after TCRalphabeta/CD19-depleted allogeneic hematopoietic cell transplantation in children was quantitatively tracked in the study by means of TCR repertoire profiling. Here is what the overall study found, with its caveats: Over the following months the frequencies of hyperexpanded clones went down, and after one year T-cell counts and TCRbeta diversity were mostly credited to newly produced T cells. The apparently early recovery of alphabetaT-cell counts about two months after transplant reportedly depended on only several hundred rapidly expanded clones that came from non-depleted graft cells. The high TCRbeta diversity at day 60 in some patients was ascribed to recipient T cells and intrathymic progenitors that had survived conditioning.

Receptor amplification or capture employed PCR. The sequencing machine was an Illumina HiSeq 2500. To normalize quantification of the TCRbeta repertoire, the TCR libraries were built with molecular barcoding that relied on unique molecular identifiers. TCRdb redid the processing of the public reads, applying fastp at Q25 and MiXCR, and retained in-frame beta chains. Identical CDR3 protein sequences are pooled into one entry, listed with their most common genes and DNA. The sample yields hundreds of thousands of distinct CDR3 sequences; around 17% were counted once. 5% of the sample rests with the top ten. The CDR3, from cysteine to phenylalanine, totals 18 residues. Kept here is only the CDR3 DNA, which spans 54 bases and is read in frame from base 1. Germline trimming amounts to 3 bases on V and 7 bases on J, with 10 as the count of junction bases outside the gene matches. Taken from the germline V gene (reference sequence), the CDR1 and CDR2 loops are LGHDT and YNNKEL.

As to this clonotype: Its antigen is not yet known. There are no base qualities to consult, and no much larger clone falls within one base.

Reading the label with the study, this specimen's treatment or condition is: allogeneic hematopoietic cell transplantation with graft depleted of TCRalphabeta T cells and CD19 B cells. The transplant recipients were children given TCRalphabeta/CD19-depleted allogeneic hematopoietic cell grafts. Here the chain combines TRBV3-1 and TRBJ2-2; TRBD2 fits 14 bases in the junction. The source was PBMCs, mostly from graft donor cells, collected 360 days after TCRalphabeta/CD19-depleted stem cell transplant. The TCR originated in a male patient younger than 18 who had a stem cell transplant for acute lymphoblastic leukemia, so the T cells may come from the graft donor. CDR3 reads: CASSQRLAGGPVGGELFF. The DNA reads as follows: TGTGCCAGCAGCCAGAGACTAGCGGGAGGGCCGGTGGGCGGGGAGCTGTTTTTT.